The 32 T cell receptor beta chains below all came from one sample that was sequenced in a study of blood T cell repertoires in COVID-19. TCRdb's table, derived via immunoSEQ multiplex PCR, lists solely in-frame clones and lacks some. The sample holds around 140,000 clones, about nine tenths seen once. The sample taken for sequencing was PBMCs or T cells enriched from blood (not recorded which). These receptors were collected from a middle-aged man who had recovered from COVID-19.

This clone was counted once. The chain carries TRBV5-5 and TRBJ2-3; no definite D call. V lost 0 bases, J lost 1 base, and 6 bases lay in between. CDR3 size: 14 residues. CDR1 and CDR2 from the germline V gene are SGHKS and YYEKEE (reference sequence). This CDR3 is CASSLVHGTDTQYF. The CDR3 nucleotides are TGTGCCAGCAGCTTGGTACACGGCACAGATACGCAGTATTTT.

The CDR3 sequence is CSAAEGSPLHF. The CDR3 region has the DNA TGCAGTGCTGCCGAGGGTTCACCCCTCCACTTT. J is TRBJ1-6 and V is TRBV20-1; D is undetermined. CDR1 is DFQATT, CDR2 SNEGSKA, per germline (reference sequence). The CDR3 has 11 residues. V was clipped by 5 bases and J by 9 bases, with 8 bases between them.

This clone has a single count. The rearrangement links TRBV10-3 to TRBJ1-2; TRBD1 matches at 9 bases. The CDR3 spans 13 residues. Trimming took 7 bases from V and 2 from J; bases not matched to a gene: 2. CDR1 is ENHRY and CDR2 is SYGVKD in the germline V gene. The CDR3, as DNA: TGTGCCATCACGGGGACAGGGAACTATGGCTACACCTTC. It is translated as CAITGTGNYGYTF.

The rearrangement links TRBV18 to TRBJ1-1; the D is unclear. V was trimmed by 4 bases and J by 3 bases, leaving 9 bases between them. Germline V lookup: CDR1 KGHSH, CDR2 LQKENI. The CDR3 sequence is 13 residues long. The CDR3 sequence is CASSQLGDTEAFF. The CDR3 DNA reads as TGTGCCAGCTCACAGCTCGGGGACACTGAAGCTTTCTTT.

The genes are TRBV28 and TRBJ1-2; D not resolved. Looked up from germline, CDR1 is MDHEN and CDR2 is SYDVKM. The CDR3 is 13 amino acids. The V end lost 1 base, the J end lost 4 bases, and 7 bases lay between the germline ends. The CDR3 here is CASSLYGLYGYTF. Here the CDR3 DNA reads TGTGCCAGCAGTTTATATGGCCTCTATGGCTACACCTTC.

The V and J genes are TRBV28 and TRBJ2-6; 11 nucleotides align to TRBD2. V was clipped by 6 bases and J by 0 bases; unmatched bases: 10. The CDR3 sequence is 19 residues long. CDR1 is MDHEN, CDR2 SYDVKM, per germline. This CDR3 reads CASRPVGLAARSGANVLTF. For the CDR3, the DNA is TGTGCCAGCAGGCCGGTGGGACTAGCGGCCCGCTCTGGGGCCAACGTCCTGACTTTC.

The CDR3 region is CASSLGPPAGGYEQFF. DNA for the CDR3: TGTGCCAGCAGCTTGGGTCCCCCTGCAGGGGGATATGAGCAGTTCTTC. The chain links TRBV11-3 to TRBJ2-1; 7 bases line up with TRBD1. The CDR3 totals 16 residues. CDR1 is SGHNT and CDR2 is YENEEA in the germline V gene. Unmatched junction bases numbered 13, after V lost 3 bases and J lost 8 bases. The full variable domain, in which reference TRBV11-3 and TRBJ2-1 provide the parts outside the CDR3, is EAGVVQSPRYKIIEKKQPVAFWCNPISGHNTLYWYLQNLGQGPELLIRYENEEAVDDSQLPKDRFSAERLKGVDSTLKIQPAELGDSAVYLCASSLGPPAGGYEQFFGPGTRLTVL.

This chain uses TRBV3-1 (or the pseudogene TRBV3-2) with TRBJ1-1; 8 nucleotides match TRBD1. V was clipped by 1 base and J by 4 bases; unmatched bases: 5. Per the germline V gene, CDR1 is LGHDT and CDR2 is YNNKEL (reference sequence). The CDR3 totals 15 residues. CDR3 protein: CASSQAGTGLTEAFF. Here the CDR3 DNA reads TGTGCCAGCAGCCAAGCGGGGACAGGTCTCACTGAAGCTTTCTTT.

The V call is TRBV5-1, the J call TRBJ2-7; 8 bases are shared with TRBD1. The CDR3 is made up of 16 amino acids. V shed 4 bases and J 1 base; nucleotides not matched to a gene: 10. Germline CDR1 reads SGHRS; CDR2 reads YFSETQ. The CDR3 nucleotides are TGCGCCAGCAGCCCAACTCCGACAGGGGTTTCCTACGAGCAGTACTTC. Protein: CASSPTPTGVSYEQYF.

In DNA, the CDR3 is TGTGCCAGCAGCTCCCCGGGACAGGGGGCTGGGAACACTGAAGCTTTCTTT. Translation: CASSSPGQGAGNTEAFF. This chain joins TRBV7-2 and TRBJ1-1, with TRBD1 matching 12 bases. Germline trimming cut 4 bases from V and 1 base from J; bases unmatched to any gene: 7. The CDR3 loop spans 17 amino acids. Germline V lookup: CDR1 SGHTA, CDR2 FQGNSA. The whole variable domain, remainder taken from reference TRBV7-2 and TRBJ1-1, is GAGVSQSPSNKVTEKGKDVELRCDPISGHTALYWYRQSLGQGLEFLIYFQGNSAPDKSGLPSDRFSAERTGGSVSTLTIQRTQQEDSAVYLCASSSPGQGAGNTEAFFGQGTRLTVV.

This chain uses TRBV6-5 with TRBJ1-2; 11 bases agree with TRBD1. The junction had 6 bases not matched to a gene; V was cut back by 0 bases and J by 6 bases. The V gene's germline CDR1 is MNHEY and CDR2 SVGAGI. The CDR3 spans 16 residues. The chain's CDR3 is CASSYSVGQGADGYTF. The DNA of the CDR3 is TGTGCCAGCAGTTACTCGGTAGGACAGGGGGCTGATGGCTACACCTTC.

The J gene is TRBJ1-4, the V gene TRBV7-3; 9 nucleotides match TRBD1. With 5 bases clipped from V and 8 bases from J, the junction kept 9 bases outside the gene matches. There are 15 residues in the CDR3. In germline, CDR1 is SGHTA, CDR2 FQGTGA. This CDR3 is CASSRGTGPNEKLFF. The CDR3 DNA reads as TGTGCCAGCAGCCGAGGGACAGGGCCAAACGAAAAACTGTTTTTT.

This sequence joins TRBV5-1 and TRBJ2-1; 11 nucleotides align to TRBD2. The CDR3 spans 15 residues. Germline values: CDR1 SGHRS, CDR2 YFSETQ. J was trimmed by 5 bases and V by 1 base; bases with no gene match: 2. CDR3 protein: CASSLLAGGHNEQFF. The CDR3, as DNA: TGCGCCAGCAGCTTGCTAGCGGGAGGACACAATGAGCAGTTCTTC.

The gene calls are TRBV5-4 and TRBJ1-3; D uncertain. The germline V and J ends were trimmed by 2 bases and 2 bases, with 17 bases remaining between them. From germline, CDR1 is SGHNT and CDR2 YYREEE (reference sequence). The CDR3 totals 17 residues. The CDR3 sequence is CASSLSYFAFTGNTIYF. The CDR3 coding sequence is TGTGCCAGCAGCTTATCGTACTTCGCTTTTACTGGAAACACCATATATTTT.

The gene calls are TRBV7-3 and TRBJ1-3; unclear D gene. This CDR3 region has 14 residues. The germline CDR1 and CDR2 sequences are SGHTA and FQGTGA. The V end was cut by 4 bases, the J end by 0 bases, with 7 bases between. As DNA, the CDR3 is TGTGCCAGCAGCTCAGCAGGCTCTGGAAACACCATATATTTT. It encodes CASSSAGSGNTIYF. Drawing the rest from reference TRBV7-3 and TRBJ1-3, the complete variable domain is GAGVSQTPSNKVTEKGKYVELRCDPISGHTALYWYRQSLGQGPEFLIYFQGTGAADDSGLPNDRFFAVRPEGSVSTLKIQRTERGDSAVYLCASSSAGSGNTIYFGEGSWLTVV.

This rearrangement joins TRBV19 to TRBJ2-1, with TRBD2 matching over 11 bases. CDR1 LNHDA and CDR2 SQIVND come from the germline V gene (reference sequence). There are 16 residues in the CDR3. V shed 6 bases, J shed 4 bases, and the junction held 8 bases outside the gene matches. CDR3 DNA sequence: TGTGCCAGTAGCCCAACTAGCGGGAGCGTTTACAATGAGCAGTTCTTC. Protein product: CASSPTSGSVYNEQFF.

This rearrangement joins TRBV27 to TRBJ1-1; D may be TRBD1 (6 bases). CDR1 is MNHEY, CDR2 SMNVEV, per germline (reference sequence). V lost 3 bases, J lost 7 bases, and 15 bases lay in between. The CDR3 length is 14 residues. CDR3: CASSFWGGRNEAFF. CDR3 DNA: TGTGCCAGCAGTTTTTGGGGGGGGCGGAATGAAGCTTTCTTT.

The chain is built from TRBV9 and TRBJ1-1; D ambiguous. In germline, CDR1 is SGDLS, CDR2 YYNGEE. With 3 bases removed from V and 4 bases from J, the gap between germline ends came to 13 bases. CDR3 length: 14 amino acids. DNA of the CDR3: TGTGCCAGCAGCGCCCAGCCTGGGAGCACTGAAGCTTTCTTT. This translates into CASSAQPGSTEAFF.

The chain combines TRBV5-1 with TRBJ1-2; D perhaps matches TRBD1 (5 bases). Trimming removed 2 bases from V and 7 bases from J, with 12 bases in between. The CDR3 has 13 residues. Germline CDR1 reads SGHRS; CDR2 reads YFSETQ. CDR3 coding DNA: TGCGCCAGCAGCTTAGGGCAGGGTGGTGGCTACACCTTC. Translating it yields CASSLGQGGGYTF.

The chain is built from TRBV7-9 and TRBJ2-5; 10 positions match TRBD1. Germline loops: CDR1 SEHNR, CDR2 FQNEAQ (reference sequence). The length of the CDR3 is 14 residues. The J segment lost 5 bases and the V segment lost 5 bases, leaving 5 bases of the junction unmatched. The DNA of the CDR3 is TGTGCCAGCAGCCCAGACAGGGGGCTGGAGACCCAGTACTTC. Protein product: CASSPDRGLETQYF.

This clone showed up just a few times. This chain links TRBV4-2 with TRBJ1-2; 8 nucleotides match TRBD1. Per the germline V gene, CDR1 is LGHNA and CDR2 is YNFKEQ. V shed 0 bases and J 7 bases; nucleotides not matched to a gene: 16. CDR3 length equals 18 residues. The CDR3 reads CASSQDLNRNRGNGGYTF. Written as DNA, the CDR3 is TGTGCCAGCAGCCAAGATCTAAATAGGAACAGGGGGAATGGTGGCTACACCTTC.

The chain has TRBV27 and TRBJ2-3, with 12 bases aligning to TRBD2. The CDR3 totals 15 residues. Trimming removed 5 bases from V and 5 bases from J; junction bases left unmatched: 5. CDR1 and CDR2 (germline): MNHEY, SMNVEV (reference sequence). The CDR3 sequence: CASSAGLAGRDTQYF. The CDR3 nucleotides are TGTGCCAGCAGTGCTGGACTAGCGGGAAGAGATACGCAGTATTTT.

The chain is built from TRBV20-1 and TRBJ2-1, with TRBD2 matching 8 bases. Germline-derived CDR1 and CDR2 are DFQATT and SNEGSKA (reference sequence). J lost 8 bases, V lost 3 bases, and 9 bases had no gene match. CDR3 length: 14 amino acids. CDR3: CSASPGGANHEQFF. The CDR3 DNA reads TGCAGTGCTAGTCCCGGGGGGGCCAACCATGAGCAGTTCTTC.

This chain connects TRBV12-3 or TRBV12-4 to TRBJ1-4, with TRBD1 as a possible D gene (5 bases). This CDR3 region has 13 residues. The V end was cut by 5 bases, the J end by 8 bases, with 12 bases between. The CDR3 DNA sequence: TGTGCCAGCAGTCAAAACAGGCGGGAAAAACTGTTTTTT. This encodes CASSQNRREKLFF.

The J gene is TRBJ1-5, the V gene TRBV19; TRBD1 might be the D (6 bases). This CDR3 contains 16 residues. V dropped 6 bases and J dropped 1 base, with 16 bases sitting between them. CDR1 and CDR2 from the germline V gene are LNHDA and SQIVND (reference sequence). CDR3: CASRGTGGRSNQPQHF. In DNA, the CDR3 is TGTGCCAGTAGGGGTACGGGGGGGCGAAGCAATCAGCCCCAGCATTTT.

The J gene is TRBJ1-1, the V gene TRBV5-1; D is unresolved. V gave up 4 bases and J gave up 5 bases, with 18 bases separating them. Germline V gene data show CDR1 as SGHRS and CDR2 as YFSETQ. The CDR3 consists of 15 residues. This CDR3 reads CASSRLIGGKTEAFF. DNA for the CDR3: TGCGCCAGCAGCCGACTAATAGGTGGGAAAACTGAAGCTTTCTTT.

This clone was seen only once. V gene TRBV28 combines with J gene TRBJ1-1; D remains unclear. This CDR3 contains 13 residues. Trimming took 3 bases from V and 0 from J, leaving 5 bases between them. The germline V gene encodes CDR1 MDHEN and CDR2 SYDVKM. The CDR3 sequence is CASSFTVNTEAFF. As DNA, the CDR3 is TGTGCCAGCAGTTTCACGGTGAACACTGAAGCTTTCTTT.

The rearrangement joins TRBV3-1 (or the pseudogene TRBV3-2) to TRBJ1-2; no clear D gene. The germline V gene encodes CDR1 LGHDT and CDR2 YNNKEL (reference sequence). CDR3 size: 13 residues. V was cut by 1 base and J by 6 bases, with 9 bases left in between. The CDR3: CASSQGYSHGYTF. In DNA form, the CDR3 reads TGTGCCAGCAGCCAAGGGTACTCCCATGGCTACACCTTC.

CDR3 region: CAWSQKGVLETQYF. The CDR3 nucleotides are TGTGCCTGGAGTCAAAAAGGGGTTTTAGAGACCCAGTACTTC. The chain carries TRBV30 and TRBJ2-5; D might be TRBD1 (5 bases). Germline values: CDR1 GTSNPN, CDR2 SVGIG (reference sequence). This CDR3 has 14 amino acids. Deletions cut 2 bases from V and 4 bases from J, with 14 bases between.

The rearrangement uses TRBV5-1 and TRBJ1-2; D is ambiguous. V dropped 0 bases and J dropped 8 bases, with 8 bases sitting between them. The CDR3 loop spans 12 amino acids. CDR1 and CDR2 from the germline V gene are SGHRS and YFSETQ. In DNA, the CDR3 is TGCGCCAGCAGCTTGGCTGGAGAAGGCTACACCTTC. Translated: CASSLAGEGYTF.

This chain joins TRBV5-1 and TRBJ2-6, with D maybe TRBD1 (5 bases). Germline V gene data show CDR1 as SGHRS and CDR2 as YFSETQ. V shed 7 bases and J shed 4 bases, with 15 bases lying between them. The length of the CDR3 is 15 residues. CDR3 in amino acids: CASGLQATGANVLTF. In DNA, the CDR3 is TGCGCCAGCGGATTACAGGCGACCGGGGCCAACGTCCTGACTTTC.

The chain employs TRBV19 and TRBJ1-2; 8 nucleotides align to TRBD1. V lost 7 bases and J lost 4; bases outside the gene matches: 11. The CDR3 is 15 residues long. The germline V gene encodes CDR1 LNHDA and CDR2 SQIVND (reference sequence). The CDR3 DNA reads TGTGCCAGTAAGGTTCAGGGGGCGCTCCCCTATGGCTACACCTTC. Encoded protein: CASKVQGALPYGYTF.